Following are 30 T cell receptor beta chains from one sample sequenced in a study of blood T cell repertoires in COVID-19. Assay used: immunoSEQ multiplex PCR; TCRdb lists only in-frame clones, some missing. The repertoire consists of approximately 65,000 clones, with roughly 70% occurring once and the leading ten covering over 50%. Sequencing was carried out using PBMCs or T cells enriched from blood (not recorded which). The receptors originated from a woman in her sixties or seventies who had been exposed to COVID-19.

The chain links TRBV5-4 to TRBJ1-3; D is uncertain. Germline assignment: CDR1 SGHNT and CDR2 YYREEE (reference sequence). V dropped 2 bases and J dropped 4 bases, with 7 bases sitting between them. The CDR3 has 13 residues. CDR3 loop: CASSFQSGNTIYF. Here the CDR3 DNA reads TGTGCCAGCAGCTTCCAGTCGGGAAACACCATATATTTT.

This clone has more than one count but fewer than ten. The chain is built from TRBV27 and TRBJ1-6, with TRBD1 identical over 8 bases. Trimming removed 2 bases from V and 8 bases from J; junction bases left unmatched: 5. Germline V gene lookup returns CDR1 MNHEY and CDR2 SMNVEV (reference sequence). The CDR3 length is 15 residues. The CDR3 DNA reads TGTGCCAGCAGTTTAAGTGGACAGGGAGATTCACCCCTCCACTTT. It yields the protein CASSLSGQGDSPLHF.

A word on this clone: The identical CDR3 is also encoded by other nucleotide sequences in the sample. This chain uses TRBV5-1 with TRBJ1-1; no clear D gene. This CDR3 comprises 14 residues. Trimming took 2 bases from V and 0 from J, leaving 8 bases between them. Looked up from germline, CDR1 is SGHRS and CDR2 is YFSETQ. CDR3 nucleotide sequence: TGCGCCAGCAGCTTAACGGGGTTGAACACTGAAGCTTTCTTT. Protein: CASSLTGLNTEAFF.

The V gene is TRBV15, the J gene TRBJ1-4; the D gene is possibly TRBD1 (5 bases). The germline V gene has CDR1 LNHNV and CDR2 YYDKDF (reference sequence). Trimming left V 11 bases short and J 5 bases short, with 15 bases between. This CDR3 has 13 residues. CDR3 bases: TGTGCCTCTATGGACACTCCCAATGAAAAACTGTTTTTT. Its protein product is CASMDTPNEKLFF. The complete variable domain, with remaining parts taken from reference TRBV15 and TRBJ1-4, reads DAMVIQNPRYQVTQFGKPVTLSCSQTLNHNVMYWYQQKSSQAPKLLFHYYDKDFNNEADTPDNFQSRRPNTSFCFLDIRSPGLGDTAMYLCASMDTPNEKLFFGSGTQLSVL.

In this sample, this clone turned up a few times. The gene calls are TRBV27 and TRBJ2-5; D gene ambiguous. V lost 2 bases and J 2 bases, leaving 12 bases between the germline ends. This CDR3 has 15 amino acids. The germline CDR1 and CDR2 sequences are MNHEY and SMNVEV (reference sequence). The CDR3 nucleotides read TGTGCCAGCAGTTTAAACCTAGTAGATCAAGAGACCCAGTACTTC. Its protein product is CASSLNLVDQETQYF.

This clone appeared once. The chain links TRBV27 to TRBJ2-3; D might be TRBD1 (6 bases). The CDR3 covers 16 residues. Per the germline V gene, CDR1 is MNHEY and CDR2 is SMNVEV (reference sequence). V lost 5 bases, J lost 0 bases, and 15 bases lay in between. The CDR3 DNA reads TGTGCCAGCAGTCCATGGGGGACAACGAGCACAGATACGCAGTATTTT. Protein: CASSPWGTTSTDTQYF.

This chain uses TRBV11-2 with TRBJ2-1, with TRBD2 matching 11 bases. Germline trimming cut 3 bases from V and 7 bases from J; bases unmatched to any gene: 2. Germline CDR1 is SGHAT and CDR2 is FQNNGV. The CDR3 is made up of 14 amino acids. As DNA, the CDR3 is TGTGCCAGCAGCTTGGGACTAGCGGAAAATGAGCAGTTCTTC. It encodes CASSLGLAENEQFF.

The chain is built from TRBV5-1 and TRBJ2-1; D possibly corresponds to TRBD2 (6 bases). V lost 6 bases and J 5 bases, leaving 15 bases between the germline ends. CDR1 is SGHRS, CDR2 YFSETQ, per germline. The CDR3 covers 14 residues. Written as DNA, the CDR3 is TGCGCCAGCAAGACGGGAGCATCGAACAATGAGCAGTTCTTC. This translates into CASKTGASNNEQFF.

The chain joins TRBV18 to TRBJ1-2; TRBD1 might be the D (6 bases). The CDR3 has 13 residues. CDR1 KGHSH and CDR2 LQKENI come from the germline V gene. Deletions cut 6 bases from V and 6 bases from J, with 14 bases between. The CDR3 loop reads CASSPKQGNGYTF. The CDR3 nucleotides are TGTGCCAGCTCGCCTAAACAGGGAAATGGCTACACCTTC.

V is TRBV6-5 and J is TRBJ2-1; tentatively, D is TRBD2 (5 bases). Germline values: CDR1 MNHEY, CDR2 SVGAGI. Trimming shortened V by 5 bases and J by 3 bases, and 14 bases separated the two germline ends. CDR3 size: 15 residues. CDR3 in DNA: TGTGCCAGCAGTCCCCTTCGGGGAAGCTACAATGAGCAGTTCTTC. Its translation is CASSPLRGSYNEQFF.

V is TRBV5-5 and J is TRBJ2-7, with 8 nucleotides matching TRBD2. The CDR3 length is 17 residues. Germline CDR1 reads SGHKS; CDR2 reads YYEKEE (reference sequence). V shed 2 bases and J 5 bases; nucleotides not matched to a gene: 15. The DNA of the CDR3 is TGTGCCAGCAGCTTTGCGGGGACGGGGGGGCGAGCCGACGAGCAGTACTTC. Translated, it gives CASSFAGTGGRADEQYF. Full variable domain (missing parts from reference TRBV5-5 and TRBJ2-7): DAGVTQSPTHLIKTRGQQVTLRCSPISGHKSVSWYQQVLGQGPQFIFQYYEKEERGRGNFPDRFSARQFPNYSSELNVNALLLGDSALYLCASSFAGTGGRADEQYFGPGTRLTVT.

The rearrangement links TRBV30 to TRBJ2-1; D call uncertain. Germline CDR1 is GTSNPN and CDR2 is SVGIG (reference sequence). V was clipped by 3 bases and J by 5 bases, with 8 bases between them. The length of the CDR3 is 12 residues. This CDR3 reads CAWSFRDNEQFF. The DNA for the CDR3 is TGTGCCTGGAGCTTCCGGGACAATGAGCAGTTCTTC.

To note about this clone: Different DNA sequences within this sample yield the same CDR3. The chain joins TRBV2 to TRBJ1-5; 8 positions agree with TRBD1. Germline CDR1 and CDR2: SNHLY and FYNNEI. The CDR3 contains 13 residues. Trimming took 4 bases from V and 4 from J; bases not matched to a gene: 0. CDR3 sequence (DNA): TGTGCCAGCAGTGGGACAGGGAATCAGCCCCAGCATTTT. This sequence encodes CASSGTGNQPQHF.

This clone was seen just once. V usage is TRBV29-1 and J usage is TRBJ2-1; 7 bases line up with TRBD2. V was clipped by 3 bases and J by 2 bases; unmatched bases: 4. The CDR3 is 14 amino acids. Germline V gene data show CDR1 as SQVTM and CDR2 as ANQGSEA. This chain's CDR3 is CSVDMGGTYNEQFF. The CDR3 nucleotides read TGCAGCGTTGATATGGGGGGGACCTACAATGAGCAGTTCTTC.

The rearrangement joins TRBV3-1 (or the pseudogene TRBV3-2) to TRBJ2-1, with 10 bases matching TRBD1. V dropped 2 bases and J dropped 6; count of bases not matched to a gene: 7. From germline, CDR1 is LGHDT and CDR2 YNNKEL (reference sequence). There are 16 residues in the CDR3. The CDR3 loop is CASSQKGGQGFNEQFF. In DNA form, the CDR3 reads TGTGCCAGCAGCCAAAAAGGGGGACAGGGGTTCAATGAGCAGTTCTTC.

The chain is built from TRBV5-1 and TRBJ1-2, with TRBD1 matching 7 bases. The ends lost 4 bases at V and 8 bases at J; junction bases unmatched: 8. CDR3 length: 13 residues. In germline, CDR1 is SGHRS, CDR2 YFSETQ. The CDR3 DNA follows: TGCGCCAGCAGCCTACAGGGGTCTGAGGGCTACACCTTC. Translating gives CASSLQGSEGYTF.

This chain links TRBV7-6 with TRBJ1-5, with TRBD1 as a possible D gene (6 bases). This CDR3 comprises 16 residues. Germline V lookup: CDR1 SGHVS, CDR2 FNYEAQ. Trimming took off 1 base at V and 2 bases at J, with 12 bases between the two ends. Here the CDR3 DNA reads TGTGCCAGCAGCTTAGGTAGCAGGGGAGGCAATCAGCCCCAGCATTTT. This codes for CASSLGSRGGNQPQHF.

V usage is TRBV19 and J usage is TRBJ1-3; D remains ambiguous. Germline V gene data show CDR1 as LNHDA and CDR2 as SQIVND (reference sequence). The CDR3 consists of 14 residues. V was cut by 10 bases and J by 0 bases, with 13 bases left in between. CDR3 amino acids: CATRAVGSGNTIYF. The CDR3 coding sequence is TGTGCCACGCGGGCGGTCGGCTCTGGAAACACCATATATTTT.

To note about this clone: This may arise from a read error, as a much more abundant clone is one base away. The chain couples TRBV2 to TRBJ2-3, with D tentatively TRBD1 (6 bases). V lost 4 bases and J 1 base, leaving 6 bases between the germline ends. The germline CDR1 and CDR2 sequences are SNHLY and FYNNEI. The CDR3 runs to 13 residues. The CDR3 DNA reads as TGTGCCAGCAGTGGACAGGGCACAGATACGCAGTATTTT. This translates into CASSGQGTDTQYF.

This clone occurred a few times. The chain employs TRBV5-1 and TRBJ1-4; 9 positions match TRBD1. V lost 10 bases to trimming and J lost 0 bases; unmatched junction nucleotides: 10. CDR3 length equals 16 residues. Germline CDR1 is SGHRS and CDR2 is YFSETQ. CDR3 amino acids: CACRWTGATTNEKLFF. DNA for the CDR3: TGCGCCTGCCGGTGGACAGGGGCTACAACTAATGAAAAACTGTTTTTT.

The rearrangement joins TRBV7-2 to TRBJ2-5; D possibly corresponds to TRBD2 (5 bases). This CDR3 is 14 amino acids long. Germline loops: CDR1 SGHTA, CDR2 FQGNSA. With 0 bases removed from V and 1 base from J, the gap between germline ends came to 6 bases. The CDR3 is CASSLAGIQETQYF. The CDR3 DNA reads as TGTGCCAGCAGCTTAGCCGGGATCCAAGAGACCCAGTACTTC. The complete variable domain, with remaining parts taken from reference TRBV7-2 and TRBJ2-5, reads GAGVSQSPSNKVTEKGKDVELRCDPISGHTALYWYRQSLGQGLEFLIYFQGNSAPDKSGLPSDRFSAERTGGSVSTLTIQRTQQEDSAVYLCASSLAGIQETQYFGPGTRLLVL.

The chain combines TRBV7-9 with TRBJ1-3; possible D gene TRBD1, 6 bases. The germline V and J ends were trimmed by 9 bases and 4 bases, with 13 bases remaining between them. The CDR3 covers 13 residues. Germline CDR1 and CDR2: SEHNR and FQNEAQ (reference sequence). CDR3 in amino acids: CASSQGTGNTIYF. The CDR3 region has the DNA TGTGCCAGTTCACAGGGAACCGGAAACACCATATATTTT.

About this clone itself: Other DNA sequences in the sample encode the same CDR3. This chain links TRBV3-1 (or the pseudogene TRBV3-2) with TRBJ2-5; 9 positions agree with TRBD2. Germline-derived CDR1 and CDR2 are LGHDT and YNNKEL (reference sequence). Unmatched junction bases numbered 6, after V lost 3 bases and J lost 4 bases. This CDR3 region has 15 residues. CDR3 loop: CASSQVAGARETQYF. The CDR3 DNA is TGTGCCAGCAGCCAGGTAGCGGGAGCTAGAGAGACCCAGTACTTC.

This sequence joins TRBV28 and TRBJ1-2; a possible D gene is TRBD1 (6 bases). The germline V and J ends were trimmed by 10 bases and 6 bases, with 15 bases remaining between them. This CDR3 contains 12 residues. The germline V gene has CDR1 MDHEN and CDR2 SYDVKM. The CDR3 sequence: CATLQGFNGYTF. In DNA, the CDR3 is TGTGCCACCCTACAGGGTTTCAATGGCTACACCTTC.

This clone was observed a few times. The V and J genes are TRBV6-5 and TRBJ1-2; 7 positions match TRBD1. V gave up 6 bases and J gave up 1 base; unmatched junction bases: 8. Looked up from germline, CDR1 is MNHEY and CDR2 is SVGAGI. The CDR3 is made up of 15 amino acids. This CDR3 is CASSPLTGINYGYTF. The CDR3 nucleotides read TGTGCCAGCAGCCCCTTGACAGGGATTAACTATGGCTACACCTTC.

This rearrangement joins TRBV4-1 to TRBJ1-1, with D unresolved. V was trimmed by 5 bases and J by 2 bases, leaving 9 bases between them. CDR1 is MGHRA and CDR2 is YSYEKL in the germline V gene. The CDR3 runs 13 residues. In DNA, the CDR3 is TGCGCCAGCAGCGTCAGTAAAAACACTGAAGCTTTCTTT. It translates to CASSVSKNTEAFF.

The rearrangement joins TRBV11-1 to TRBJ2-7; the match to TRBD1 covers 9 bases. Germline loops: CDR1 SGHAT, CDR2 FQDESV (reference sequence). Germline trimming cut 5 bases from V and 3 bases from J; bases unmatched to any gene: 8. This CDR3 has 15 residues. Here the CDR3 reads CASSLRGQGFYEQYF. The CDR3 region has the DNA TGTGCCAGCAGCCTCAGGGGACAGGGTTTCTACGAGCAGTACTTC.

The genes are TRBV7-2 and TRBJ2-1; D gene uncertain. Between the trimmed V and J ends, which lost 5 bases and 6 bases, there was a span of 11 bases. Germline CDR1 is SGHTA and CDR2 is FQGNSA. The CDR3 extends over 13 amino acids. The CDR3 sequence is CASSQDSGNEQFF. In nucleotides, the CDR3 is TGTGCCAGCAGCCAAGATTCCGGCAATGAGCAGTTCTTC.

The chain joins TRBV5-1 to TRBJ1-4; weak D call: TRBD1 (5 bases). The germline V and J ends were trimmed by 0 bases and 7 bases, with 16 bases remaining between them. CDR1 is SGHRS and CDR2 is YFSETQ in the germline V gene. The CDR3 contains 16 residues. The CDR3 DNA reads TGCGCCAGCAGCTTGGCGGGGGTGGTTGGCTTTGAAAAACTGTTTTTT. Translation: CASSLAGVVGFEKLFF.

The genes are TRBV29-1 and TRBJ1-1; D is possibly TRBD1 (5 bases). CDR3 length: 17 residues. V was pared by 4 bases and J by 3 bases, with 24 bases between. The germline gives CDR1 SQVTM, CDR2 ANQGSEA. CDR3 amino acids: CSVVPGKGSLFYTEAFF. The CDR3 bases are TGCAGCGTTGTTCCAGGGAAAGGTTCGCTTTTCTACACTGAAGCTTTCTTT.